Each of the 23 T cell receptor beta chains below was sequenced from the same sample in a study of CXCR3-negative and CXCR3-positive naive CD8 T cells (dated by TCRdb to the late 2010s). TCRdb shows the sequencer as NextSeq 550. The Human TCR Profiling Kit (MiLaboratory) was used to prepare UMI-labeled 5' RACE TRB cDNA libraries. TCRdb reanalyzed the reads, keeping one entry per CDR3 protein sequence and omitting DNA. The sample's table lists a count of some 60,000 distinct CDR3 sequences. The ten top clones hold under 0.55% of the sample. Study-wide findings and limitations: Compared with CXCR3-negative naive cells, CXCR3-positive naive cells had TRB CDR3s with higher hydrophobicity (lower Kidera factor 4), lower energy, and higher strength and volume indices.

No antigen has been identified for these receptors. Sequencing was done on a sample of naive CXCR3+ CD8+ T cells from blood. What the cell subset or site label conveys for this sample: CD45RO-CCR7+CD27+CD95- naive CD8+ T cells expressing CXCR3 (TNR3+). Source of these receptors: a human donor in good health. Some clones in this sample may be carry-over from other donors' samples.

The chain joins TRBV5-1 to TRBJ2-2; TCRdb reports TRBD1, a call that lacks DNA to check it against. CDR1 and CDR2 from the germline V gene are SGHRS and YFSETQ. The CDR3 has 14 amino acids. The CDR3 sequence is CASSFVTGDGELFF.

V usage is TRBV20-1 and J usage is TRBJ2-7; with no DNA, the TCRdb D assignment of TRBD1 cannot be verified. The CDR3 consists of 15 residues. Germline CDR1 and CDR2: DFQATT and SNEGSKA (reference sequence). CDR3 residues: CSARDRGRAVYEQYF.

The genes are TRBV7-9 and TRBJ2-7; TCRdb proposes TRBD1, but this gene call is untestable without DNA. Looked up from germline, CDR1 is SEHNR and CDR2 is FQNEAQ (reference sequence). The CDR3 is made up of 15 amino acids. This CDR3 is CASSLPAAAVYEQYF.

The chain carries TRBV6-2 or TRBV6-3 and TRBJ1-2; TCRdb's D gene call, TRBD1, goes unchecked for lack of DNA. Germline CDR1 is MNHEY and CDR2 is SVGEGT. The CDR3 has 17 amino acids. This CDR3 is CASSGRDLITAYHGYTF.

The chain uses TRBV9 and TRBJ2-1. Per the germline V gene, CDR1 is SGDLS and CDR2 is YYNGEE. The CDR3 length is 14 residues. This chain's CDR3 is CASSVGPNPSEQFF.

V and J are TRBV4-3 and TRBJ2-1. The CDR3 runs 13 residues. Germline V lookup: CDR1 LGHNA, CDR2 YSLEER. CDR3 loop: CASSQDSVSEQFF.

The rearrangement uses TRBV6-5 and TRBJ2-7. Germline V gives CDR1 MNHEY, CDR2 SVGAGI. This CDR3 region has 14 residues. CDR3 protein: CASSPSVGLYEQYF.

This chain connects TRBV5-1 to TRBJ2-4; no DNA is available, so the TRBD2 call from TCRdb remains unchecked. The CDR3 has 16 amino acids. From germline, CDR1 is SGHRS and CDR2 YFSETQ. The CDR3 loop reads CASSLEVSGGENIQYF.

This chain uses TRBV15 with TRBJ2-1; TCRdb's D call, TRBD2, is unchecked because there is no DNA. Germline CDR1 LNHNV, CDR2 YYDKDF (reference sequence). The CDR3 contains 16 residues. The CDR3 here is CATSRAAGGPYNEQFF.

This chain links TRBV18 with TRBJ1-1. The germline V gene has CDR1 KGHSH and CDR2 LQKENI. The CDR3 has 12 residues. CDR3: CASSPDGSEALF.

This chain uses TRBV19 with TRBJ1-5; lacking DNA, the TRBD1 call made by TCRdb goes unchecked. The CDR3 length is 12 residues. From germline, CDR1 is LNHDA and CDR2 SQIVND (reference sequence). The CDR3 protein is CASRQGSQPQHF.

This chain joins TRBV6-5 and TRBJ2-7. The CDR3 is 13 residues long. Germline values: CDR1 MNHEY, CDR2 SVGAGI. CDR3 region: CASSYGQSYEQYF.

The chain's CDR3 is CAISLLAGGMNEQFF. The rearrangement uses TRBV10-3 and TRBJ2-1; TCRdb gives TRBD2 as the D gene, but with no DNA this cannot be confirmed. CDR3 length: 15 amino acids. Germline V gives CDR1 ENHRY, CDR2 SYGVKD.

The V gene is TRBV7-8, the J gene TRBJ1-2; absent DNA, TCRdb's TRBD1 call cannot be checked. CDR1 is SGHVS and CDR2 is FQNEAQ in the germline V gene. This CDR3 is built from 12 residues. The CDR3 protein is CASSSPGDGYTF.

This chain links TRBV12-3 or TRBV12-4 with TRBJ2-6. The CDR3 extends over 14 amino acids. The CDR3 spells CASSWVTGANVLTF.

J is TRBJ1-2 and V is TRBV29-1; the TRBD1 assignment by TCRdb is unverifiable without DNA. Germline-derived CDR1 and CDR2 are SQVTM and ANQGSEA. The CDR3 extends over 15 amino acids. CDR3 residues: CSVFATGEFEDGYTF.

The J gene is TRBJ2-7, the V gene TRBV9; TCRdb gives TRBD1 as the D gene, but with no DNA this cannot be confirmed. The CDR3 extends over 16 amino acids. In germline, CDR1 is SGDLS, CDR2 YYNGEE. The CDR3 region is CASSVGSGTNPYEQYF.

This chain links TRBV7-9 with TRBJ2-5; TCRdb's D call, TRBD1, is unchecked because there is no DNA. The V gene's germline CDR1 is SEHNR and CDR2 FQNEAQ (reference sequence). This CDR3 spans 14 amino acids. The CDR3 sequence: CASSSLDSGETQYF.

The chain joins TRBV20-1 to TRBJ2-7; TCRdb reports TRBD1, a call that lacks DNA to check it against. CDR3 size: 18 residues. Germline CDR1 reads DFQATT; CDR2 reads SNEGSKA (reference sequence). The CDR3 reads CSARDPTGLRFSSYEQYF.

V and J are TRBV2 and TRBJ2-5; TCRdb returns TRBD1, unconfirmable since there is no DNA. CDR1 and CDR2 (germline): SNHLY, FYNNEI. This CDR3 is 15 amino acids long. This CDR3 reads CASRSWGEWGETQYF.

The V call is TRBV9, the J call TRBJ2-3; TCRdb reports TRBD2, a call that lacks DNA to check it against. The CDR3 spans 16 residues. Germline lookup yields CDR1 SGDLS and CDR2 YYNGEE. The chain's CDR3 is CASSVALAGGPDTQYF.

J is TRBJ1-2 and V is TRBV5-5; TCRdb indicates TRBD1, and absent DNA this call remains unverified. Germline lookup yields CDR1 SGHKS and CDR2 YYEKEE (reference sequence). The CDR3 is made up of 13 amino acids. The CDR3 sequence: CASIPDESYGYTF.

This sequence joins TRBV7-8 and TRBJ1-1; TCRdb gives TRBD1 as the D gene, but with no DNA this cannot be confirmed. Germline CDR1 is SGHVS and CDR2 is FQNEAQ. This CDR3 has 17 amino acids. The chain's CDR3 is CASSSPGQGSMNTEAFF.